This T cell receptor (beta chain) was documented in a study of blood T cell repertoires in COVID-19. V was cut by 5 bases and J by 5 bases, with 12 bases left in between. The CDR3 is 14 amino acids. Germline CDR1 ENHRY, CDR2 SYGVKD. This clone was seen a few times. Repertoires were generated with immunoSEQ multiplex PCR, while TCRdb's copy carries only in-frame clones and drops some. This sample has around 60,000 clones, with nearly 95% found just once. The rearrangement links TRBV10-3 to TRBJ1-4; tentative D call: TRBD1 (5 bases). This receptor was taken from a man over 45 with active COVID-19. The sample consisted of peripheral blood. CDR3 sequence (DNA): TGTGCCATCAGTCTCGGGGGGAAGAATGAAAAACTGTTTTTT. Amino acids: CAISLGGKNEKLFF.